These 23 T cell receptor beta chains were sequenced from one sample in a study of blood T cells in healthy people across ages (dated by TCRdb to between 2014 and 2017). The library relied on 5' RACE. Data came from an Illumina HiSeq 2500. The second PCR ran for roughly 7 to 12 cycles and used a J-beta primer mix along with a sample-barcoded 5' primer. The public reads were reprocessed in TCRdb via fastp at Q25 and MiXCR, keeping in-frame beta chains. Identical CDR3 protein sequences are pooled into one entry, listed with their most common genes and DNA. This sample is represented by 700,000 to 950,000 distinct CDR3 sequences; about three fifths of them were singletons. Around 20% of the sample is held by the ten biggest clonotypes. What was sequenced was blood. All receptors come from a man aged 25-40 years in good health.

The J gene is TRBJ1-2, the V gene TRBV10-3, with 7 bases that match TRBD1. This CDR3 is built from 14 residues. J lost 7 bases, V lost 6 bases, and 11 bases had no gene match. From germline, CDR1 is ENHRY and CDR2 SYGVKD. The CDR3, as DNA: TGTGCCATCAGAGGGGGCGGGACGATCGGTGGCTACACCTTC. Its protein product is CAIRGGGTIGGYTF.

The chain uses TRBV21-1 and TRBJ2-4; TRBD2 is the table's D call, not checked against the DNA. TRBV21-1 is a listed pseudogene. This CDR3 has 14 residues. The CDR3 loop reads CASRQREVKNIQYF. DNA for the CDR3: TGTGCCAGCAGACAGCGGGAGGTCAAAAACATTCAGTACTTC.

This clonotype was counted a few times. The rearrangement joins TRBV7-6 to TRBJ2-7; 10 bases match TRBD2. The CDR3 has 15 amino acids. After removal of 2 bases from V and 4 bases from J, the junction contained 5 bases not matched to a gene. The V gene's germline CDR1 is SGHVS and CDR2 FNYEAQ. The CDR3 region is CASSLSGGAVYEQYF. DNA for the CDR3: TGTGCCAGCAGCTTAAGCGGGGGGGCCGTTTACGAGCAGTACTTC. The full variable domain, with the rest looked up from reference TRBV7-6 and TRBJ2-7, is GAGVSQSPRYKVTKRGQDVALRCDPISGHVSLYWYRQALGQGPEFLTYFNYEAQQDKSGLPNDRFSAERPEGSISTLTIQRTEQRDSAMYRCASSLSGGAVYEQYFGPGTRLTVT.

This clonotype was seen a handful of times. The gene calls are TRBV10-3 and TRBJ2-4; no firm D call. This CDR3 contains 16 residues. Germline V lookup: CDR1 ENHRY, CDR2 SYGVKD. V shed 0 bases and J shed 1 base, with 10 bases lying between them. In nucleotides, the CDR3 is TGTGCCATCAGTGAGTCTGGCCGGGCGGCCAAAAACATTCAGTACTTC. This encodes CAISESGRAAKNIQYF.

The chain recombines TRBV25-1 with TRBJ2-7, with D hard to call. Trimming stripped 3 bases from V and 1 base from J, with 10 bases between. Germline values: CDR1 MGHDK, CDR2 SYGVNS. The CDR3 is made up of 14 amino acids. CDR3 sequence (DNA): TGTGCCAGCAGTGACGAGGTAGGGTCCTACGAGCAGTACTTC. Translation gives CASSDEVGSYEQYF.

CDR3 coding DNA: TGCGCCAGCAGGGGGCAGGGGATCGAGCAGTACTTC. Translation gives CASRGQGIEQYF. This chain uses TRBV5-1 with TRBJ2-4; a possible D gene is TRBD1 (6 bases). The DNA matches TRBJ2-7 better at its end, which makes the J call doubtful. Germline V gene data show CDR1 as SGHRS and CDR2 as YFSETQ. CDR3 length equals 12 residues.

The rearrangement uses TRBV7-9 and TRBJ2-7; 9 bases are a match to TRBD1. The CDR3 length is 17 residues. Trimming at V came to 1 base and at J to 0 bases, leaving 7 bases not matched to a gene. From germline, CDR1 is SEHNR and CDR2 FQNEAQ (reference sequence). The CDR3 sequence: CASSLGPGTGISYEQYF. In DNA, the CDR3 is TGTGCCAGCAGCTTAGGCCCCGGGACAGGGATCTCCTACGAGCAGTACTTC.

This clonotype was detected a few times. CDR3 in DNA: TGTGCCAGCAGTGAAGGAGTCTATGGGGAGACCCAGTACTTC. It encodes CASSEGVYGETQYF. The chain carries TRBV6-1 and TRBJ2-4, with D hard to call. Near its end, the DNA agrees better with TRBJ2-5, so the J call may be wrong. The CDR3 spans 14 residues. CDR1 MNHNS and CDR2 SASEGT come from the germline V gene.

This chain uses TRBV2 with TRBJ2-5; no firm D call. V gave up 7 bases and J gave up 1 base, with 7 bases separating them. This CDR3 has 12 residues. Germline CDR1 SNHLY, CDR2 FYNNEI. CDR3 residues: CASMGSQETQYF. CDR3 bases: TGTGCCAGCATGGGCAGCCAAGAGACCCAGTACTTC.

The chain links TRBV20-1 to TRBJ2-5; tentative D call: TRBD2 (5 bases). Trimming pared 1 base from V and 11 bases from J, leaving 17 bases between. CDR1 DFQATT and CDR2 SNEGSKA come from the germline V gene (reference sequence). CDR3 length: 13 residues. The CDR3 loop reads CSARVPGIGEQYF. CDR3 coding DNA: TGCAGTGCTAGAGTGCCCGGGATAGGAGAGCAGTACTTC.

The V gene is TRBV29-1, the J gene TRBJ1-2; 7 bases map to TRBD1. CDR3 length: 13 residues. Germline assignment: CDR1 SQVTM and CDR2 ANQGSEA. V shed 4 bases, J shed 4 bases, and the junction held 6 bases outside the gene matches. CDR3 protein: CSVVSGGGYGYTF. The CDR3 bases are TGCAGCGTTGTGTCAGGGGGGGGCTATGGCTACACCTTC.

The V and J genes are TRBV7-9 and TRBJ1-2, with 9 bases lining up with TRBD1. CDR1 is SEHNR, CDR2 FQNEAQ, per germline (reference sequence). The length of the CDR3 is 18 residues. After removal of 4 bases from V and 5 bases from J, the junction contained 17 bases not matched to a gene. This chain's CDR3 is CASSSRTGEPILKYGYTF. The CDR3 coding sequence is TGTGCCAGCAGCTCCCGGACAGGGGAGCCCATTTTGAAATATGGCTACACCTTC.

Note on this clonotype: A read error is possible here, since a much larger clone lies one base away. The genes are TRBV6-5 and TRBJ2-1; D remains ambiguous. The CDR3 runs to 11 residues. V was cut by 5 bases and J by 5 bases, with 4 bases left in between. Germline loops: CDR1 MNHEY, CDR2 SVGAGI. In DNA, the CDR3 is TGTGCCAGCAGTAATCACAATGAGCAGTTCTTC. Protein: CASSNHNEQFF.

The rearrangement uses TRBV29-1 and TRBJ2-3; 8 positions match TRBD2. Germline V gives CDR1 SQVTM, CDR2 ANQGSEA. This CDR3 is 14 amino acids long. Trimming removed 1 base from V and 4 bases from J; junction bases left unmatched: 4. The CDR3: CSVEGMRGADTQYF. For the CDR3, the DNA is TGCAGCGTTGAAGGCATGCGGGGGGCAGATACGCAGTATTTT.

This clonotype appeared once. A read error may account for a junction end that differs from germline. This chain links TRBV10-3 with TRBJ2-2; D possibly corresponds to TRBD2 (6 bases). The CDR3 is 14 residues long. The germline gives CDR1 ENHRY, CDR2 SYGVKD. CDR3 amino acids: CVISESGETGELFF. CDR3 nucleotides: TGTGTCATCAGTGAATCGGGGGAGACCGGGGAGCTGTTTTTT.

This clonotype was detected ten times or more. The chain employs TRBV28 and TRBJ1-2; a weak D match, TRBD1 (5 bases). CDR1 MDHEN and CDR2 SYDVKM come from the germline V gene. V was pared by 5 bases and J by 4 bases, with 8 bases between. This CDR3 is built from 12 residues. The CDR3 is CASSRGLYGYTF. The CDR3 DNA is TGTGCCAGCAGTAGGGGCCTCTATGGCTACACCTTC.

The chain links TRBV6-5 to TRBJ2-5; 8 positions match TRBD1. V dropped 5 bases and J dropped 3; count of bases not matched to a gene: 8. Germline lookup yields CDR1 MNHEY and CDR2 SVGAGI. The CDR3 covers 15 residues. CDR3 sequence: CASSAQRDRKETQYF. The CDR3 coding sequence is TGTGCCAGCAGTGCGCAAAGGGACAGGAAAGAGACCCAGTACTTC.

V is TRBV7-3 and J is TRBJ2-5; tentative D call: TRBD2 (6 bases). The V gene lost 5 bases and the J gene lost 1 base, with 14 bases spanning the gap. Germline V CDR1 and CDR2: SGHTA, FQGTGA. CDR3 size: 15 residues. CDR3 residues: CASSRTGSRQETQYF. In nucleotides, the CDR3 is TGTGCCAGCAGCAGAACCGGGAGCCGCCAAGAGACCCAGTACTTC.

This clonotype is deemed large. The chain recombines TRBV4-2 with TRBJ1-2; 9 nucleotides line up with TRBD1. CDR1 is LGHNA, CDR2 YNFKEQ, per germline. The CDR3 runs 16 residues. V was pared by 2 bases and J by 5 bases, with 9 bases of the junction left unmatched. The CDR3 coding sequence is TGTGCCAGCAGCCAAATCCCCAGGGACAGGGATTATGGCTACACCTTC. Translated, it gives CASSQIPRDRDYGYTF.

The chain uses TRBV7-9 and TRBJ1-1; possibly TRBD1 for D (5 bases). CDR1 and CDR2 (germline): SEHNR, FQNEAQ (reference sequence). Trimming left V 0 bases short and J 6 bases short, with 14 bases between. This CDR3 spans 15 amino acids. The CDR3 DNA sequence: TGTGCCAGCAGCTTAGCGTCCCCGGGGGAGGCTGAAGCTTTCTTT. This encodes CASSLASPGEAEAFF.

The chain joins TRBV27 to TRBJ1-1; a possible D gene is TRBD1 (5 bases). V was pared by 2 bases and J by 11 bases, with 15 bases between. The CDR3 covers 13 residues. Germline lookup yields CDR1 MNHEY and CDR2 SMNVEV (reference sequence). The CDR3 is CASSLTGGVAAFF. In nucleotides, the CDR3 is TGTGCCAGCAGTTTAACAGGAGGGGTCGCGGCTTTCTTT.

This clonotype was seen just once. The chain links TRBV4-2 to TRBJ2-3; 8 bases are a match to TRBD2. V lost 1 base and J lost 4; bases outside the gene matches: 10. CDR1 and CDR2 (germline): LGHNA, YNFKEQ. The CDR3 covers 17 residues. CDR3 loop: CASSQAGGPISADTQYF. DNA of the CDR3: TGTGCCAGCAGCCAAGCGGGAGGGCCGATTTCGGCAGATACGCAGTATTTT.

The V gene is TRBV29-1, the J gene TRBJ2-6; D gene uncertain. The CDR3 spans 12 residues. Germline assignment: CDR1 SQVTM and CDR2 ANQGSEA. V lost 6 bases, J lost 1 base, and 4 bases lay in between. The CDR3 coding sequence is TGCAGCGTGGCTTCTGGGGCCAACGTCCTGACTTTC. It translates to CSVASGANVLTF.